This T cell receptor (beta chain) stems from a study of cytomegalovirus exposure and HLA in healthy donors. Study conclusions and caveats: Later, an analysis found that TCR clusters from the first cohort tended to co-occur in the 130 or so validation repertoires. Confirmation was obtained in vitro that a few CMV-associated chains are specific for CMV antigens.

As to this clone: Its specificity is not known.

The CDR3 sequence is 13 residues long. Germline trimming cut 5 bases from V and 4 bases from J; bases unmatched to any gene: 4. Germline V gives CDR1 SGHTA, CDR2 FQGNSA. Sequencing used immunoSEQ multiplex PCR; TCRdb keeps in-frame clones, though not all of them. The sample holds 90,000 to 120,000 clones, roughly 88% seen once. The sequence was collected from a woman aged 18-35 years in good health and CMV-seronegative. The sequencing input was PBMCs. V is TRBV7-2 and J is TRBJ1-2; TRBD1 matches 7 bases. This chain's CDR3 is CASSVRGFYGYTF. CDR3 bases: TGTGCCAGCAGCGTCAGGGGGTTCTATGGCTACACCTTC.